This entry is about one T cell receptor beta chain. CDR3 length: 14 amino acids. Between the trimmed V and J ends, which lost 0 bases and 3 bases, there was a span of 7 bases. Germline assignment: CDR1 SGDLS and CDR2 YYNGEE. The data were obtained in a study of T cell responses to AZD1222 COVID-19 vaccine. Some clones are missing from TCRdb's copy, which holds only in-frame ones; the method was immunoSEQ multiplex PCR. The sample holds some 120,000 clones, over 75% seen once. Material: peripheral blood, obtained on day 0 of AZD1222 vaccination. The V call is TRBV9, the J call TRBJ2-1; no definite D call. The source of this sequence is an adult in good health. The DNA of the CDR3 is TGTGCCAGCAGCGTAGTAGGGAACTACAATGAGCAGTTCTTC. It yields the protein CASSVVGNYNEQFF.